This T cell receptor beta chain emerged from a study of T cell repertoires in cytomegalovirus infection. Study overall: Both a matching HLA type and CMV infection were indicated by public TCR beta signatures.

V lost 1 base to trimming and J lost 10 bases, with 17 bases between them. CDR3 length: 15 residues. The germline V gene encodes CDR1 SGHAT and CDR2 FQNNGV. TCRdb reprocessed the reads via MiXCR and lists one record per CDR3 protein. The table shows approximately 170,000 distinct CDR3 sequences, with approximately 17% occurring only once. This chain connects TRBV11-2 to TRBJ2-1; tentative D call: TRBD1 (6 bases). The sequenced sample consisted of CD8+ T cells from PBMCs. The TCR comes from a human donor in good health (CMV status not recorded). Some clones in this sample may be carry-over from other donors' samples. For the CDR3, the DNA is TGTGCCAGCAGCTTAGTAATACAGGAGACAGGCGAGCAGTTCTTC. Protein product: CASSLVIQETGEQFF.